Listed here are 12 T cell receptor beta chains from one sample, sequenced in a study of shared clonotypes between healthy human individuals. Data came from immunoSEQ multiplex PCR; TCRdb stores just in-frame clones and leaves some out. The sample has 2 million or so clones; about 95% are singletons. CD45RO-negative CD8 cells positively selected for CCR7 made up the naive population, which excluded terminally differentiated effector memory CD45RA+ cells. Sequenced material: naive CD8+ T cells sorted from blood. These receptors were obtained from a man between 18 and 29 years old in good health.

On this clone itself: This specimen includes other DNA sequences encoding the same CDR3. V is TRBV19 and J is TRBJ2-7; D is possibly TRBD2 (6 bases). Germline V lookup: CDR1 LNHDA, CDR2 SQIVND (reference sequence). Trimming left V 6 bases short and J 4 bases short, with 10 bases between. This CDR3 contains 12 residues. DNA of the CDR3: TGTGCCAGTAGCGCCGGAGGGTACGAGCAGTACTTC. It encodes CASSAGGYEQYF.

This clone has just one count. The rearrangement joins TRBV11-2 to TRBJ2-1; 7 bases agree with TRBD2. Looked up from germline, CDR1 is SGHAT and CDR2 is FQNNGV. The CDR3 runs 15 residues. V was pared by 5 bases and J by 7 bases, with 11 bases of the junction left unmatched. CDR3 region: CASSRAPGLSNEQFF. As DNA, the CDR3 is TGTGCCAGCAGCCGAGCTCCGGGACTATCAAATGAGCAGTTCTTC.

The chain recombines TRBV7-9 with TRBJ1-1, with D tentatively TRBD1 (5 bases). V shed 5 bases and J shed 3 bases, with 7 bases lying between them. This CDR3 has 12 residues. CDR1 SEHNR and CDR2 FQNEAQ come from the germline V gene (reference sequence). The CDR3 loop reads CASSGGDTEAFF. The CDR3 coding sequence is TGTGCCAGCAGCGGGGGGGACACTGAAGCTTTCTTT.

The gene calls are TRBV27 and TRBJ2-3; maybe TRBD2 (5 bases). This CDR3 contains 16 residues. CDR1 and CDR2 (germline): MNHEY, SMNVEV (reference sequence). Trimming removed 5 bases from V and 2 bases from J, with 17 bases in between. As DNA, the CDR3 is TGTGCCAGCAGTAAGTTACTAGTGGCCTCCACAGATACGCAGTATTTT. Its protein product is CASSKLLVASTDTQYF.

J is TRBJ1-5 and V is TRBV19; perhaps TRBD1 as D (6 bases). Trimming left V 3 bases short and J 1 base short, with 16 bases between. The CDR3 is made up of 17 amino acids. Germline loops: CDR1 LNHDA, CDR2 SQIVND (reference sequence). The CDR3 coding sequence is TGTGCCAGTAGTATGGAGGGGGGGCGATGGAGCAATCAGCCCCAGCATTTT. Encoded protein: CASSMEGGRWSNQPQHF.

V usage is TRBV10-3 and J usage is TRBJ1-1; D is uncertain. The germline CDR1 and CDR2 sequences are ENHRY and SYGVKD. Between the trimmed V and J ends, which lost 8 bases and 5 bases, there was a span of 15 bases. There are 13 residues in the CDR3. CDR3 loop: CAIASLQVTEAFF. CDR3 DNA: TGTGCCATCGCCAGCCTACAAGTAACTGAAGCTTTCTTT.

V gene TRBV4-1 combines with J gene TRBJ2-3; 7 bases fit TRBD1. The germline CDR1 and CDR2 sequences are MGHRA and YSYEKL. This CDR3 contains 17 residues. The V segment lost 4 bases and the J segment 0 bases; nucleotides outside the gene matches: 10. Written as DNA, the CDR3 is TGCGCCAGCAGCCCAACAAGGGCACAGGGGAGCACAGATACGCAGTATTTT. It is translated as CASSPTRAQGSTDTQYF.

CDR3 bases: TGCGCCAGCAGCCAAGTGAGAGGGATCCCTGAAGCTTTCTTT. Its protein product is CASSQVRGIPEAFF. This sequence joins TRBV4-3 and TRBJ1-1; D not resolved. Trimming pared 1 base from V and 6 bases from J, leaving 12 bases between. There are 14 residues in the CDR3. Germline CDR1 is LGHNA and CDR2 is YSLEER.

J is TRBJ1-2 and V is TRBV13, with D possibly being TRBD1 (5 bases). The CDR3 extends over 15 amino acids. Germline CDR1 reads PRHDT; CDR2 reads FYEKMQ (reference sequence). V gave up 0 bases and J gave up 4 bases, with 12 bases separating them. CDR3 in amino acids: CASSLGLTESYGYTF. The CDR3 region has the DNA TGTGCCAGCAGCTTAGGTCTGACAGAATCCTATGGCTACACCTTC.

V is TRBV19 and J is TRBJ2-2; the D call may be TRBD1 or TRBD2 (5 bases each). Trimming pared 5 bases from V and 3 bases from J, leaving 16 bases between. The germline CDR1 and CDR2 sequences are LNHDA and SQIVND (reference sequence). This CDR3 has 16 amino acids. The DNA of the CDR3 is TGTGCCAGTAGTCCTAATTACTGGGGGTACACCGGGGAGCTGTTTTTT. It encodes CASSPNYWGYTGELFF.

This clone has just one count. The J gene is TRBJ2-3, the V gene TRBV2, with 8 bases matching TRBD2. The V gene end was trimmed by 2 bases and the J gene end by 2 bases; junction bases not matched to a gene: 6. Germline-derived CDR1 and CDR2 are SNHLY and FYNNEI. The CDR3 sequence is 16 residues long. CDR3 bases: TGTGCCAGCAGTGAATTGGGACTAGGGGTCACAGATACGCAGTATTTT. Translated, it gives CASSELGLGVTDTQYF.

The gene calls are TRBV19 and TRBJ2-7; no clear D gene. Germline CDR1 reads LNHDA; CDR2 reads SQIVND (reference sequence). The CDR3 is made up of 15 amino acids. Deletions cut 4 bases from V and 3 bases from J, with 16 bases between. As DNA, the CDR3 is TGTGCCAGTAGTACCCAGAGGACCGGCTTCTACGAGCAGTACTTC. It translates to CASSTQRTGFYEQYF.